These 18 T cell receptor beta chains share one sample of origin, sequenced in a study of CD8+ T cells in alopecia areata. It was cDNA, reverse transcribed from extracted RNA, that served as the sequencing template. Sequencing was performed with immunoSEQ multiplex PCR; in TCRdb, only in-frame clones are kept and a portion is missing. This table holds 100,000 to 150,000 clones, 45% to 60% found once. This specimen consisted of CD4+ T cells sorted from blood, obtained at week 0. The receptors stem from a human donor with alopecia areata.

The chain uses TRBV10-3 and TRBJ2-7, with 11 nucleotides matching TRBD1. The J segment lost 2 bases and the V segment lost 10 bases, leaving 7 bases of the junction unmatched. The germline V gene encodes CDR1 ENHRY and CDR2 SYGVKD. The CDR3 has 14 residues. CDR3 sequence reads: CATGRTGGPYEQYF. In DNA form, the CDR3 reads TGTGCCACCGGGCGGACAGGGGGCCCCTACGAGCAGTACTTC.

The chain recombines TRBV2 with TRBJ2-5; TRBD1 might be the D (5 bases). The ends were cut back, 9 bases at V and 0 bases at J, with 8 bases in the middle. CDR1 is SNHLY, CDR2 FYNNEI, per germline. CDR3 size: 12 residues. Written as DNA, the CDR3 is TGTGCCAGTCGACAGAACCAAGAGACCCAGTACTTC. It specifies CASRQNQETQYF.

J is TRBJ1-6 and V is TRBV7-8; 9 positions match TRBD1. In germline, CDR1 is SGHVS, CDR2 FQNEAQ. This CDR3 contains 18 residues. Trimming removed 6 bases from V and 5 bases from J; junction bases left unmatched: 14. CDR3 in DNA: TGTGCCAGCAGTTTCCGGCTTCGGGACAGGGCTAATAATTCACCCCTCCACTTT. Translation: CASSFRLRDRANNSPLHF.

The chain joins TRBV25-1 to TRBJ2-7; TRBD1 agrees at 7 bases. The CDR3 length is 14 residues. Per the germline V gene, CDR1 is MGHDK and CDR2 is SYGVNS. The trim removed 5 bases at V and 2 bases at J, leaving 6 bases unmatched. This chain's CDR3 is CASSRAGGPYEQYF. The CDR3 DNA sequence: TGTGCCAGCAGTCGGGCAGGGGGACCCTACGAGCAGTACTTC.

The table lists this clone with a few counts. The chain has TRBV5-5 and TRBJ2-7, with no clear D. The CDR3 sequence is 12 residues long. V lost 3 bases and J 7 bases, leaving 11 bases between the germline ends. In germline, CDR1 is SGHKS, CDR2 YYEKEE (reference sequence). CDR3 bases: TGTGCCAGCAGCTCGGGCCCTAAAGAGCAGTACTTC. This sequence encodes CASSSGPKEQYF.

CDR3 loop: CASSVIGTSGVSNTGELFF. The CDR3 coding sequence is TGTGCCAGCAGCGTAATCGGGACTAGCGGGGTCTCGAACACCGGGGAGCTGTTTTTT. This chain joins TRBV9 and TRBJ2-2; the match to TRBD2 covers 13 bases. Germline CDR1 and CDR2: SGDLS and YYNGEE. The CDR3 sequence is 19 residues long. Germline trimming cut 1 base from V and 0 bases from J; bases unmatched to any gene: 6. Full variable domain (outside the CDR3, taken from reference TRBV9 and TRBJ2-2): DSGVTQTPKHLITATGQRVTLRCSPRSGDLSVYWYQQSLDQGLQFLIQYYNGEERAKGNILERFSAQQFPDLHSELNLSSLELGDSALYFCASSVIGTSGVSNTGELFFGEGSRLTVL.

The chain couples TRBV30 to TRBJ1-2; 8 positions agree with TRBD1. CDR1 and CDR2 (germline): GTSNPN, SVGIG (reference sequence). V lost 1 base to trimming and J lost 8 bases; unmatched junction nucleotides: 9. The CDR3 covers 14 residues. The DNA for the CDR3 is TGTGCCTGGAGTGGGGGACAGGCGCCGAAGGGCTACACCTTC. This gives the protein CAWSGGQAPKGYTF.

This chain connects TRBV5-1 to TRBJ2-7, with 10 bases identical to TRBD1. CDR1 and CDR2 from the germline V gene are SGHRS and YFSETQ. CDR3 length: 15 residues. V lost 2 bases to trimming and J lost 6 bases; unmatched junction nucleotides: 8. In DNA form, the CDR3 reads TGCGCCAGCAGCTTTGCCGGGACAGGGGTATCCGAGCAGTACTTC. This codes for CASSFAGTGVSEQYF.

This clone was picked up a small number of times. The chain recombines TRBV27 with TRBJ2-2; no reliable D call. The V end was cut by 3 bases, the J end by 0 bases, with 5 bases between. The germline CDR1 and CDR2 sequences are MNHEY and SMNVEV (reference sequence). This CDR3 has 14 amino acids. DNA of the CDR3: TGTGCCAGCAGTTTTGAAGCGAACACCGGGGAGCTGTTTTTT. Translated: CASSFEANTGELFF.

The chain joins TRBV4-1 to TRBJ2-7, with 12 bases that match TRBD2. CDR3 length equals 17 residues. Germline V gene data show CDR1 as MGHRA and CDR2 as YSYEKL. V shed 1 base and J 6 bases; nucleotides not matched to a gene: 10. CDR3 loop: CASSQGLAGGLYGEQYF. CDR3 DNA sequence: TGCGCCAGCAGCCAAGGGCTAGCGGGAGGGCTGTACGGCGAGCAGTACTTC.

The V call is TRBV7-2, the J call TRBJ2-5, with D tentatively TRBD2 (6 bases). Germline V gives CDR1 SGHTA, CDR2 FQGNSA. Trimming took off 5 bases at V and 1 base at J, with 11 bases between the two ends. The CDR3 is 14 residues long. CDR3 sequence reads: CASSARDSQETQYF. In DNA, the CDR3 is TGTGCCAGCAGCGCGCGGGACTCCCAAGAGACCCAGTACTTC.

The chain is built from TRBV11-2 and TRBJ2-7; tentatively, D is TRBD1 (5 bases). Germline loops: CDR1 SGHAT, CDR2 FQNNGV. There are 14 residues in the CDR3. With 2 bases removed from V and 6 bases from J, the gap between germline ends came to 14 bases. The CDR3 sequence: CASSLKGATAEQYF. CDR3 nucleotide sequence: TGTGCCAGCAGCTTAAAAGGGGCGACAGCCGAGCAGTACTTC.

The chain has TRBV9 and TRBJ1-6, with D possibly matching TRBD1 (5 bases). In germline, CDR1 is SGDLS, CDR2 YYNGEE. The V end lost 0 bases, the J end lost 10 bases, and 11 bases lay between the germline ends. CDR3 size: 14 residues. The CDR3: CASSVEGAGSPLHF. As DNA, the CDR3 is TGTGCCAGCAGCGTAGAAGGGGCAGGCTCACCCCTCCACTTT.

The chain recombines TRBV7-2 with TRBJ2-7, with unresolved D. Trimming cost V 6 bases and J 0 bases, with 9 bases left between them. Germline V lookup: CDR1 SGHTA, CDR2 FQGNSA. The CDR3 spans 13 residues. The chain's CDR3 is CASRTTFSYEQYF. The CDR3 nucleotides read TGTGCCAGCAGGACGACTTTCTCCTACGAGCAGTACTTC.

The V call is TRBV2, the J call TRBJ1-1; weak D call: TRBD1 (5 bases). V shed 5 bases and J shed 1 base, with 8 bases lying between them. CDR1 is SNHLY and CDR2 is FYNNEI in the germline V gene. CDR3 size: 13 residues. Here the CDR3 DNA reads TGTGCCAGCAGTTGGGACGCGAACACTGAAGCTTTCTTT. Protein product: CASSWDANTEAFF.

With regard to this clone: The same CDR3 arises from other DNA sequences in this sample as well. This chain connects TRBV7-2 to TRBJ2-7; 7 nucleotides align to TRBD2. The CDR3 is made up of 14 amino acids. CDR1 is SGHTA and CDR2 is FQGNSA in the germline V gene. Losses at the gene ends were 5 bases for V and 4 bases for J; bases not matched to a gene: 8. CDR3 sequence: CASSRQRGGYEQYF. The CDR3 region has the DNA TGTGCCAGCAGCCGACAGCGGGGCGGGTACGAGCAGTACTTC.

The chain combines TRBV5-1 with TRBJ2-5; D possibly uses TRBD1 or TRBD2 (6 bases each). The CDR3 spans 15 residues. Trimming left V 4 bases short and J 0 bases short, with 13 bases between. CDR1 is SGHRS and CDR2 is YFSETQ in the germline V gene. CDR3 residues: CASSPGGGNQETQYF. In nucleotides, the CDR3 is TGCGCCAGCAGCCCCGGAGGGGGTAACCAAGAGACCCAGTACTTC.

A few counts support this clone. The chain recombines TRBV7-9 with TRBJ2-5; the match to TRBD1 covers 10 bases. From germline, CDR1 is SEHNR and CDR2 FQNEAQ (reference sequence). J lost 5 bases, V lost 7 bases, and 7 bases had no gene match. The CDR3 runs to 14 residues. CDR3 bases: TGTGCCAGCACCCCGACAGGGGGCGGGGAGACCCAGTACTTC. Translation: CASTPTGGGETQYF.